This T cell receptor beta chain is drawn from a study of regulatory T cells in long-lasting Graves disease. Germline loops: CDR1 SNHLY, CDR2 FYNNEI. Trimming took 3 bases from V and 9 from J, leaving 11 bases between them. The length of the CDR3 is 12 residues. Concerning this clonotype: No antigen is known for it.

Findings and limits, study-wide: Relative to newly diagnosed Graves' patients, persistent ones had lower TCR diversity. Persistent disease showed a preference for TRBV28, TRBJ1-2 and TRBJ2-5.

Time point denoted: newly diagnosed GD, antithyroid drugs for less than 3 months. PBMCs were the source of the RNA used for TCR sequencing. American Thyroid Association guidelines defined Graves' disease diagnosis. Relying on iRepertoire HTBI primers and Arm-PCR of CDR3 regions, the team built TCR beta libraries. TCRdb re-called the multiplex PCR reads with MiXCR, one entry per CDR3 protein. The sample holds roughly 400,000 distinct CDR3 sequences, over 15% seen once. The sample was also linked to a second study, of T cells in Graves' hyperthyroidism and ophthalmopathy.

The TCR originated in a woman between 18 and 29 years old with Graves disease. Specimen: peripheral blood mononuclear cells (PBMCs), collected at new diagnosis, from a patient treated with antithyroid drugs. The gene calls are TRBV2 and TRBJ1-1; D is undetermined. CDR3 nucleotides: TGTGCCAGCAGTGAGAACAGCGCGAAAGCTTTCTTT. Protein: CASSENSAKAFF.